These 9 T cell receptor beta chains were sequenced from one sample in a study of blood T cells in healthy people across ages. Using a J-beta primer mix together with a sample-barcoded 5' primer, a second PCR was run for roughly 7 to 12 cycles. TCRdb redid the calling of the 5' RACE reads with MiXCR, one entry per CDR3 protein. The sample has over 1,500,000 distinct CDR3 sequences, approximately 50% seen once. Sequencing was done on a sample of blood. The receptors were sampled from a woman in her thirties or forties in good health.

This rearrangement joins TRBV10-3 to TRBJ1-5; TRBD1 might be the D (6 bases). Per germline, CDR1 ENHRY and CDR2 SYGVKD. The CDR3 has 13 residues. The ends were cut back, 6 bases at V and 6 bases at J, with 12 bases in the middle. DNA of the CDR3: TGTGCCATCAGAAGGACAGAAGGTCAGCCCCAGCATTTT. Its protein is CAIRRTEGQPQHF.

This clonotype has a count of ten or more. V usage is TRBV7-2 and J usage is TRBJ2-6; 8 bases match TRBD1. This CDR3 is built from 17 residues. Germline V lookup: CDR1 SGHTA, CDR2 FQGNSA. V was pared by 4 bases and J by 0 bases, with 5 bases of the junction left unmatched. CDR3 in DNA: TGTGCCAGCAGCTCGACAGGGGCGAGCTCTGGGGCCAACGTCCTGACTTTC. This codes for CASSSTGASSGANVLTF.

This clonotype was recorded a few times. The V and J genes are TRBV14 and TRBJ2-6; no definite D call. The CDR3 has 14 amino acids. Germline CDR1 SGHDN, CDR2 FVKESK. V shed 3 bases and J shed 1 base, with 4 bases lying between them. CDR3 in amino acids: CASSHLSGANVLTF. CDR3 bases: TGTGCCAGCAGCCACCTTTCTGGGGCCAACGTCCTGACTTTC.

This clonotype was seen a few times. The chain couples TRBV20-1 to TRBJ2-7, with D possibly matching TRBD1 (7 bases). The CDR3 is made up of 14 amino acids. Germline lookup yields CDR1 DFQATT and CDR2 SNEGSKA (reference sequence). Trimming left V 3 bases short and J 3 bases short, with 15 bases between. In DNA, the CDR3 is TGCAGTGCTAGGGGGGGACAGTCCTACTACGAGCAGTACTTC. Encoded protein: CSARGGQSYYEQYF.

V gene TRBV4-3 combines with J gene TRBJ1-4, with D perhaps matching TRBD1 (6 bases). Germline-derived CDR1 and CDR2 are LGHNA and YSLEER. CDR3 length equals 17 residues. Trimming pared 2 bases from V and 8 bases from J, leaving 21 bases between. The CDR3, as DNA: TGCGCCAGCAGCCAACAACAGAGGGCAGGGGTAGGAGAAAAACTGTTTTTT. It specifies CASSQQQRAGVGEKLFF.

The rearrangement uses TRBV2 and TRBJ1-5; D not certain. The CDR3 totals 13 residues. Trimming left V 8 bases short and J 4 bases short, with 12 bases between. Per germline, CDR1 SNHLY and CDR2 FYNNEI. For the CDR3, the DNA is TGTGCCAGCGGCGGCAGGATAAATCAGCCCCAGCATTTT. Protein sequence: CASGGRINQPQHF.

The V call is TRBV9, the J call TRBJ2-7; TRBD2 matches at 10 bases. This CDR3 comprises 17 residues. Germline CDR1 and CDR2: SGDLS and YYNGEE. After removal of 4 bases from V and 7 bases from J, the junction contained 17 bases not matched to a gene. The CDR3 reads CASSPQNLAGAYNEQYF. The CDR3, as DNA: TGTGCCAGCAGCCCTCAAAATCTAGCGGGAGCCTACAATGAGCAGTACTTC.

This chain connects TRBV21-1 to TRBJ2-7; TRBD2 reflects the table's D call only, with no check against the DNA. TRBV21-1 is shown as a pseudogene. The CDR3 length is 17 residues. This CDR3 is CASKWGRGPLLIYEQYF. DNA for the CDR3: TGTGCCAGCAAGTGGGGGAGGGGCCCTCTTTTAATCTACGAGCAGTACTTC.

This clonotype has only one observation. The chain joins TRBV6-1 to TRBJ1-5, with D maybe TRBD1 (5 bases). The CDR3 is 13 residues long. CDR1 and CDR2 (germline): MNHNS, SASEGT. V lost 7 bases to trimming and J lost 11 bases, with 18 bases between them. The CDR3 protein is CASNTGPAGTQHF. The CDR3 DNA reads TGTGCCAGCAATACGGGGCCAGCCGGGACCCAGCATTTT.